The clone carrying this TCR beta chain was recorded at least ten times. The data derive from a study of low-dose radiotherapy and immunotherapy resistance in tumors. Study context: Patients of Cohort 1 had 0.5 Gy fractions every 2 weeks, which summed to 6.5 Gy. The study gave Cohort 2 1 Gy per fraction every two weeks, totaling 13 Gy over 26 weeks. Ipilimumab 1 mg/kg every six weeks, together with nivolumab 240 mg every two weeks, was given intravenously to patients.

V dropped 7 bases and J dropped 3 bases, with 16 bases sitting between them. Germline V gives CDR1 DFQATT, CDR2 SNEGSKA (reference sequence). The CDR3 is 13 residues long. Amplification, which lasted roughly 20 PCR cycles, used a constant-region primer and V-primer adapter to amplify TCRs. TCRdb ran MiXCR on the reads and lists one entry per CDR3 protein. The sample includes about 50,000 distinct CDR3 sequences, 12% seen only once; the top ten take approximately 6.2%. This sample's time point: before trial treatment. Low-dose radiotherapy and low-dose cyclophosphamide, together with aspirin, ipilimumab and nivolumab, were given to donors.

The receptor was isolated from a female donor with ovarian cancer. The chain combines TRBV20-1 with TRBJ2-7; possible D gene TRBD2, 6 bases. Sequenced here: PBMCs, sampled before treatment. CDR3 DNA sequence: TGCAGTGTCGTGACTAGGGTCGACTACGAGCAGTACTTC. Translated: CSVVTRVDYEQYF.